This T cell receptor (beta chain) was profiled in a study of blood T cells in healthy people across ages. Peripheral blood from each donor was collected in a volume of approximately 10 milliliters. Through a sample-barcoded 5' primer and a J-beta primer mix, a second PCR was run for about 7 to 12 cycles. TCRdb independently ran MiXCR on the 5' RACE reads; one entry per CDR3 protein. The sample holds approximately 1.5 million distinct CDR3 sequences, roughly 43% seen once. Looked up from germline, CDR1 is MNHEY and CDR2 is SVGEGT. The CDR3 is 15 amino acids. This clonotype was seen more than once but under ten times.

The sample comprised blood. This clonotype was obtained from a woman younger than 30 in good health. This rearrangement joins TRBV6-2 or TRBV6-3 to TRBJ2-5, with TRBD2 matching over 9 bases. TRBJ2-7 matches the DNA end more closely, so the J call is doubtful. For the CDR3, the DNA is TGTGCCAGCAGTTACTGGGTTAGCGGGAGAACCGAGCAGTACTTC. Protein product: CASSYWVSGRTEQYF.